This T cell receptor (beta chain) appears in the sequencing data of a study of blood T cell repertoires in COVID-19. Generated by immunoSEQ multiplex PCR, the TCRdb table keeps only in-frame clones and is missing some. The sample includes around 300,000 clones, around 90% of them seen just once. Cohorts were assigned according to the clinical history that participants reported. Two consecutive negative NP/OP PCR tests, clearance, or resolved symptoms defined Cohort 3 recovery. The CDR3 extends over 14 amino acids. V lost 5 bases, J lost 5 bases, and 15 bases lay in between. The germline gives CDR1 LNHDA, CDR2 SQIVND (reference sequence). This clone was detected once.

The clonotype was recovered from a woman aged 45-60 years who had recovered from COVID-19. The sequencing input was PBMCs or T cells enriched from blood (not recorded which). The rearrangement joins TRBV19 to TRBJ2-5; a weak D match, TRBD1 (6 bases). This CDR3 reads CASSLQGMSETQYF. CDR3 bases: TGTGCCAGTAGTCTACAGGGTATGTCGGAGACCCAGTACTTC.